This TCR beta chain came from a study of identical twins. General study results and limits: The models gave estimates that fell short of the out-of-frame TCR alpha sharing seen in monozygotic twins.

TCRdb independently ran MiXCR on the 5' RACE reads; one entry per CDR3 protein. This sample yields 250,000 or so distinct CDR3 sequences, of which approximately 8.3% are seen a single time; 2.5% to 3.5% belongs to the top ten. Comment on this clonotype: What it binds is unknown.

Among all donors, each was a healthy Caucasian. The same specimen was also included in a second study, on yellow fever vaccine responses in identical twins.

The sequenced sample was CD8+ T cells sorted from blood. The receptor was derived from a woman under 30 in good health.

CDR3 bases: TGTGCCAGCAGGCGGGACAGGGTCAGCACAGATACGCAGTATTTT. It translates to CASRRDRVSTDTQYF. The chain is built from TRBV11-2 and TRBJ2-3; 9 bases agree with TRBD1. The CDR3 runs 15 residues. Germline V gene sequence: CDR1 SGHAT, CDR2 FQNNGV. The trim removed 6 bases at V and 0 bases at J, leaving 4 bases unmatched.